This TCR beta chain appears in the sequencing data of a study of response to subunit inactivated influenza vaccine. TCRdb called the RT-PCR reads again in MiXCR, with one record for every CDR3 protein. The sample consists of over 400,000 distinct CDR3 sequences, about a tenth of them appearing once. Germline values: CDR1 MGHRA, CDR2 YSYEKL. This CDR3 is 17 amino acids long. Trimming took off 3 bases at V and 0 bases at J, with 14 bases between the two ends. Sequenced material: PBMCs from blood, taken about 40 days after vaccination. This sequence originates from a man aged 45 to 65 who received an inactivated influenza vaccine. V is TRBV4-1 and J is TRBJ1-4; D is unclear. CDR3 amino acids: CASSQARPAPTNEKLFF. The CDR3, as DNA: TGCGCCAGCAGCCAGGCGCGTCCCGCGCCAACTAATGAAAAACTGTTTTTT.